Listed below are T cell receptor beta chains from one sample, sequenced in a study of cytomegalovirus exposure and HLA in healthy donors. Data came from immunoSEQ multiplex PCR; TCRdb stores just in-frame clones and leaves some out. The data show fewer than 150,000 clones, with 80% seen just once and less than 0.25% held by the top ten. Sequenced: PBMCs. The receptors come from a man aged 50 to 60 in good health and CMV-seronegative. The CDR3 runs from the conserved cysteine through the conserved F or W. A D gene is named only where the DNA matches it firmly. The size of a clone is reported for some rows only, either as once, few or many, or as a class for expanded clones.

size: .; V: TRBV15; length: 13; J: TRBJ2-7; D: TRBD1; DNA: TGTGCCACAAGGACAGGGTTGGGGTACGAGCAGTACTTC; CDR3: CATRTGLGYEQYF
size: .; V: TRBV7-6; length: 16; J: TRBJ1-2; D: .; DNA: TGTGCCAGCAGCCTTAAGTCAGCAGGGGCTGGCTATGGCTACACCTTC; CDR3: CASSLKSAGAGYGYTF
size: .; V: TRBV7-2; length: 16; J: TRBJ1-5; D: TRBD1; DNA: TGTGCCAGCAGCTCTCAGGGGGCCTCGCCCAATCAGCCCCAGCATTTT; CDR3: CASSSQGASPNQPQHF
size: .; V: TRBV4-2; length: 18; J: TRBJ2-3; D: TRBD2; DNA: TGTGCCAGCAGCCAAGACCCGGGACTAGCGGGAGGAGGGGATACGCAGTATTTT; CDR3: CASSQDPGLAGGGDTQYF
size: .; V: TRBV15; length: 16; J: TRBJ2-3; D: TRBD1; DNA: TGTGCCACCAGCAGAGAACGGACAGGGCGGACAGATACGCAGTATTTT; CDR3: CATSRERTGRTDTQYF
size: .; V: TRBV10-3; length: 12; J: TRBJ2-2; D: .; DNA: TGTGCCATCCTCGAGTTCCCCGGGGAGCTGTTTTTT; CDR3: CAILEFPGELFF
size: .; V: TRBV12-5; length: 14; J: TRBJ1-5; D: .; DNA: TGTGCTAGTCGCATCGGAGATAGCAATCAGCCCCAGCATTTT; CDR3: CASRIGDSNQPQHF
size: .; V: TRBV4-3; length: 15; J: TRBJ1-5; D: .; DNA: TGCGCCAGCAGCCAAGTCGCGGGGCGCAATCAGCCCCAGCATTTT; CDR3: CASSQVAGRNQPQHF
size: .; V: TRBV28; length: 15; J: TRBJ1-4; D: .; DNA: TGTGCCAGCAGTTTACTCAGGGGACCTAATGAAAAACTGTTTTTT; CDR3: CASSLLRGPNEKLFF
size: .; V: TRBV19; length: 13; J: TRBJ2-7; D: .; DNA: TGTGCCAGTACCTCGGGTAGAGGTTACGAGCAGTACTTC; CDR3: CASTSGRGYEQYF
size: .; V: TRBV27; length: 14; J: TRBJ1-6; D: TRBD1; DNA: TGTGCCAGCGGACAGGTTTCCTATAATTCACCCCTCCACTTT; CDR3: CASGQVSYNSPLHF
size: few; V: TRBV6-5; length: 16; J: TRBJ2-1; D: TRBD2; DNA: TGTGCCAGCAGTTACGGGGGGGGGTCCACCTACAATGAGCAGTTCTTC; CDR3: CASSYGGGSTYNEQFF
size: .; V: TRBV28; length: 14; J: TRBJ1-5; D: .; DNA: TGTGCCAGCAGTTTCGGGGGGGAGGGAAAGCCCCAGCATTTT; CDR3: CASSFGGEGKPQHF
size: many; V: TRBV6-4; length: 15; J: TRBJ2-3; D: .; DNA: TGTGCCAGCAGTGACTCGGAGGGGGGGGCAGATACGCAGTATTTT; CDR3: CASSDSEGGADTQYF
size: .; V: TRBV11-2; length: 14; J: TRBJ2-3; D: .; DNA: TGTGCCAGCAGCTTCAGGGGTGGCACAGATACGCAGTATTTT; CDR3: CASSFRGGTDTQYF
size: few; V: TRBV4-2; length: 15; J: TRBJ2-1; D: TRBD2; DNA: TGTGCCAGCAGCCAAGATAACGGGGGGGCCTATGAGCAGTTCTTC; CDR3: CASSQDNGGAYEQFF
size: .; V: TRBV15; length: 15; J: TRBJ1-2; D: TRBD1; DNA: TGTGCCACCACCAGGGACAGGGAGGATGAAAATGGCTACACCTTC; CDR3: CATTRDREDENGYTF
size: few; V: TRBV28; length: 14; J: TRBJ1-5; D: TRBD1; DNA: TGTGCCAGCAGTGGGACAGGGCCCAATCAGCCCCAGCATTTT; CDR3: CASSGTGPNQPQHF
size: .; V: TRBV6-5; length: 15; J: TRBJ2-2; D: TRBD1; DNA: TGTGCCAGCAGTCACGGGACAGCGAACACCGGGGAGCTGTTTTTT; CDR3: CASSHGTANTGELFF
size: .; V: TRBV28; length: 13; J: TRBJ2-3; D: .; DNA: TGTGCCAGCAGTCCCCGTCCCAGCGGGACGCAGTATTTT; CDR3: CASSPRPSGTQYF
size: .; V: TRBV7-9; length: 15; J: TRBJ2-1; D: TRBD1; DNA: TGTGCCAGCAGCTCGACCGGGACAGGGGCGATTAGTCAGTTCTTC; CDR3: CASSSTGTGAISQFF
size: .; V: TRBV5-1; length: 12; J: TRBJ2-1; D: .; DNA: TGCGCCAGCAGCTTGTCAGATAATGAGCAGTTCTTC; CDR3: CASSLSDNEQFF
size: .; V: TRBV5-4; length: 16; J: TRBJ2-1; D: .; DNA: TGTGCCAGCAGCTTAAGGGTTAGGGGTTCTTGGAATGAGCAGTTCTTC; CDR3: CASSLRVRGSWNEQFF
size: .; V: TRBV19; length: 12; J: TRBJ1-1; D: .; DNA: TGTGCCAGCACAGGGCGGGTCACTGAAGCTTTCTTT; CDR3: CASTGRVTEAFF
size: .; V: TRBV19; length: 15; J: TRBJ2-7; D: TRBD1; DNA: TGTACCAGTGGGTGGGGCCAGGGGGCGTTGGGCGAGCAGTACTTC; CDR3: CTSGWGQGALGEQYF
size: .; V: TRBV7-6; length: 15; J: TRBJ2-1; D: .; DNA: TGTGCCAGCAGCTTGGACCGGGGGGCCGTCGATGAGCAGTTCTTC; CDR3: CASSLDRGAVDEQFF
size: .; V: TRBV7-3; length: 16; J: TRBJ1-2; D: TRBD1; DNA: TGTGCCAGCAGCTTAACGGGACAGGGGGTTCACTATGGCTACCCCTTC; CDR3: CASSLTGQGVHYGYPF
size: .; V: TRBV5-1; length: 14; J: TRBJ2-7; D: .; DNA: TGCGCCAGCAGCTTCACGGGTGGAGACTACGAGCAGTACTTC; CDR3: CASSFTGGDYEQYF
size: .; V: TRBV2; length: 13; J: TRBJ1-1; D: TRBD1; DNA: TGTGCCAGCAGCGTGGACAGGGTTACTGAAGCTTTCTTT; CDR3: CASSVDRVTEAFF
size: .; V: TRBV5-1; length: 13; J: TRBJ1-1; D: .; DNA: TGCGCCAGCAGCTTGGCGGGGGACACTGAAGCTTTCTTT; CDR3: CASSLAGDTEAFF
size: .; V: TRBV4-2; length: 16; J: TRBJ1-6; D: .; DNA: TGTGCCAGCAGCCGCCCCCCCACGGGGGATAATTCACCCCTCCACTTT; CDR3: CASSRPPTGDNSPLHF
size: .; V: TRBV9; length: 14; J: TRBJ1-4; D: .; DNA: TGTGCCAGCAGCGCGCTAGGAACTAATGAAAAACTGTTTTTT; CDR3: CASSALGTNEKLFF
size: .; V: TRBV2; length: 15; J: TRBJ2-7; D: TRBD2; DNA: TGTGCCAGCACCCAGGGACTAGCGGTAACCTACGAGCAGTACTTC; CDR3: CASTQGLAVTYEQYF
size: few; V: TRBV7-2; length: 16; J: TRBJ2-7; D: .; DNA: TGTGCCAGCAAGGCACGGGCGGGCGTCTATTCCTACGAGCAGTACTTC; CDR3: CASKARAGVYSYEQYF
size: few; V: TRBV27; length: 13; J: TRBJ1-1; D: .; DNA: TGTGCCAGCAGTTTATCCCTTAACACTGAAGCTTTCTTT; CDR3: CASSLSLNTEAFF
size: .; V: TRBV5-4; length: 18; J: TRBJ2-6; D: .; DNA: TGTGCCAGCAGCTTACCCGGGGCAGGGGTATCTGGGGCCAACGTCCTGACTTTC; CDR3: CASSLPGAGVSGANVLTF
size: .; V: TRBV11-2; length: 16; J: TRBJ2-1; D: .; DNA: TGTGCCAGCAGCCCACTAGCCTTTCGCTCCTACAATGAGCAGTTCTTC; CDR3: CASSPLAFRSYNEQFF
size: .; V: TRBV19; length: 17; J: TRBJ1-1; D: TRBD1; DNA: TGTGCCAGTAGTATTCCTAACAGGGGGCTGGGGAACACTGAAGCTTTCTTT; CDR3: CASSIPNRGLGNTEAFF
size: .; V: TRBV5-1; length: 17; J: TRBJ1-3; D: .; DNA: TGCGCCAGCAGCTTGGAGGGACTCACGTCCTCTGGAAACACCATATATTTT; CDR3: CASSLEGLTSSGNTIYF
size: few; V: TRBV5-5; length: 12; J: TRBJ1-2; D: .; DNA: TGTGCCAGCAGCTTCTCTACGGATGGCTACACCTTC; CDR3: CASSFSTDGYTF
size: .; V: TRBV6-4; length: 15; J: TRBJ1-2; D: .; DNA: TGTGCCAGCAGTGAGTCGGGGGAAACGAACTATGGCTACACCTTC; CDR3: CASSESGETNYGYTF
size: .; V: TRBV4-2; length: 15; J: TRBJ1-5; D: .; DNA: TGTGCCAGCAGCCAAGATGCGGGGAGCAATCAGCCCCAGCATTTT; CDR3: CASSQDAGSNQPQHF
size: .; V: TRBV19; length: 15; J: TRBJ1-3; D: TRBD1; DNA: TGTGCCAGTAACCCGGGACAGGGCTCTGGAAACACCATATATTTT; CDR3: CASNPGQGSGNTIYF
size: .; V: TRBV30; length: 13; J: TRBJ1-1; D: .; DNA: TGTGCCTGGAAAACCGGCAGGGTGACTGAAGCTTTCTTT; CDR3: CAWKTGRVTEAFF
size: few; V: TRBV18; length: 16; J: TRBJ2-3; D: .; DNA: TGTGCCAGCTCACCCCTCCCGCAGGGAAGCACAGATACGCAGTATTTT; CDR3: CASSPLPQGSTDTQYF
size: .; V: TRBV7-3; length: 13; J: TRBJ2-7; D: TRBD2; DNA: TGTGCCAGCAGCCCGGGGAGGGGAGACGAGCAGTACTTC; CDR3: CASSPGRGDEQYF
size: .; V: TRBV4-1; length: 17; J: TRBJ2-2; D: TRBD2; DNA: TGCGCCAGCAGCCAAGAACACTCGCGGGGGGGCGCCGGGGAGCTGTTTTTT; CDR3: CASSQEHSRGGAGELFF
size: .; V: TRBV4-3; length: 16; J: TRBJ1-5; D: .; DNA: TGCGCCAGCAGCCAAGATTTCCAGGGAGGGCTTCAGCCCCAGCATTTT; CDR3: CASSQDFQGGLQPQHF
size: .; V: TRBV5-1; length: 14; J: TRBJ2-2; D: TRBD2; DNA: TGCGCCAGCAGCCCAACTAGCGTCCACGGGGAGCTGTTTTTT; CDR3: CASSPTSVHGELFF
size: .; V: TRBV19; length: 14; J: TRBJ1-2; D: .; DNA: TGTGCCAGTAGCCCATCCAGGGATACCTATGGCTACACCTTC; CDR3: CASSPSRDTYGYTF
size: .; V: TRBV10-3; length: 16; J: TRBJ2-3; D: TRBD2; DNA: TGTGCCATCAGTGAGTCGGGGCGGGGGGGCACAGATACGCAGTATTTT; CDR3: CAISESGRGGTDTQYF
size: .; V: TRBV28; length: 14; J: TRBJ2-1; D: TRBD1; DNA: TGTGCCAGCAGCGACAGGGCAGGCTACAATGAGCAGTTCTTC; CDR3: CASSDRAGYNEQFF
size: .; V: TRBV5-8; length: 14; J: TRBJ2-7; D: TRBD2; DNA: TGTGCCAGCCATAGGGAAGCGGGGGTCTACGAGCAGTACTTC; CDR3: CASHREAGVYEQYF
size: .; V: TRBV19; length: 16; J: TRBJ2-2; D: .; DNA: TGTGCCAGTAGTCCGGTTGCCCGTACCGGGACCGGGGAGCTGTTTTTT; CDR3: CASSPVARTGTGELFF
size: .; V: TRBV2; length: 17; J: TRBJ2-6; D: TRBD2; DNA: TGTGCCAGCTCACCCCAGACTAGCGGTGCTGGGGCCAACGTCCTGACTTTC; CDR3: CASSPQTSGAGANVLTF